This entry describes one T cell receptor (beta chain). Its matching antigen is unknown. The data originate from a study of Ad26.COV2.S vaccination and SARS-CoV-2 variants. The study's findings and limits: Vaccine recipients showed a spike-specific TCR breadth that was higher than in placebo recipients. Breadth of non-spike TCRs did not differ between vaccinees and placebo recipients. Reported post-vaccination CD8+ and CD4+ T cell responses to spike showed substantial breadth. There was a possibility that the TCR breadth and depth analyses underestimated total T cell responses.

Generated by immunoSEQ multiplex PCR, the TCRdb table keeps only in-frame clones and is missing some. The table has 100,000 or so clones, 80% seen once. The V gene's germline CDR1 is MDHEN and CDR2 SYDVKM. J lost 4 bases, V lost 6 bases, and 3 bases had no gene match. The CDR3 is 14 residues long. The TCR comes from a human donor who had recovered from COVID-19. Sequenced material: peripheral blood, taken after recovery from COVID-19. The V and J genes are TRBV28 and TRBJ1-4; 9 bases fit TRBD1. DNA for the CDR3: TGTGCCAGCAGGGACAGGGGAGGTAATGAAAAACTGTTTTTT. It is translated as CASRDRGGNEKLFF.